The T cell receptor beta chain under discussion was sequenced for a study of regulatory T cells in long-lasting Graves disease. Study observations and caveats: Accuracy may have been reduced by the small sample size.

Time point given: newly diagnosed GD, antithyroid drugs for less than 3 months. PBMC RNA was the source of the TCR library. The table lists this clonotype with a few counts. Antigen: not known. Investigators prepared the TCR beta libraries by applying iRepertoire HTBI primers and Arm-PCR of CDR3 regions. MiXCR, applied by TCRdb to the multiplex PCR reads, yields one record per CDR3 protein. The sample consists of roughly 430,000 distinct CDR3 sequences, around 17% of them appearing once. The CDR3 consists of 14 residues. The germline CDR1 and CDR2 sequences are SGHTA and FQGNSA. V trimming: 6 bases; J trimming: 5 bases; junction bases outside the gene matches: 5. This sample was shared with a second study, whose subject was T cells in Graves' hyperthyroidism and ophthalmopathy. Per that study: Criteria for exclusion of patients were uncontrolled infection, other autoimmune disease, pregnancy or lactation. Ophthalmopathy onset followed model prediction by a median roughly 6 months.

Sequenced material: peripheral blood mononuclear cells (PBMCs), taken at new diagnosis, from a patient treated with antithyroid drugs. This TCR came from a woman aged 25-40 years with Graves disease. The chain recombines TRBV7-2 with TRBJ2-2; 8 bases line up with TRBD2. CDR3 loop: CASSYQRETGELFF. The CDR3 nucleotides are TGTGCCAGCAGTTACCAGCGGGAGACCGGGGAGCTGTTTTTT.